This passage covers 31 T cell receptor beta chains from one sample sequenced in a study of T cells in Graves' hyperthyroidism and ophthalmopathy. Amplified TCR beta CDR3 regions came from RNA transcripts. The HTBI primer set drove a first-round RT-PCR of the TCR CDR3. MiXCR, run by TCRdb on the multiplex PCR reads, gives a single entry per CDR3 protein. The profile covers roughly 380,000 distinct CDR3 sequences, with 15% to 20% appearing a single time and around a sixth taken by the ten largest. Sequenced sample: blood. The source of these receptors is a woman aged 35 to 49 with Graves' ophthalmopathy.

This clonotype was recorded only once. A much larger clone sits a single nucleotide away, making a read error possible. The chain couples TRBV30 to TRBJ2-5; the D call may be TRBD1 or TRBD2 (5 bases each). Trimming cost V 6 bases and J 5 bases, with 16 bases left between them. Germline V CDR1 and CDR2: GTSNPN, SVGIG (reference sequence). The CDR3 totals 13 residues. In DNA, the CDR3 is TGTGCCTGCAGTTCGTTGGGACGGGAGACCCAGTACTTC. It yields the protein CACSSLGRETQYF.

This chain links TRBV7-2 with TRBJ2-4; the D gene could be TRBD1 or TRBD2 (5 bases each). The CDR3 is made up of 16 amino acids. The V end was cut by 5 bases, the J end by 6 bases, with 20 bases between. Per germline, CDR1 SGHTA and CDR2 FQGNSA. The CDR3 DNA is TGTGCCAGCAGCGATAAAAATCCGGGACGCCGAAACATTCAGTACTTC. The encoded protein is CASSDKNPGRRNIQYF. The whole variable domain, remainder taken from reference TRBV7-2 and TRBJ2-4, is GAGVSQSPSNKVTEKGKDVELRCDPISGHTALYWYRQSLGQGLEFLIYFQGNSAPDKSGLPSDRFSAERTGGSVSTLTIQRTQQEDSAVYLCASSDKNPGRRNIQYFGAGTRLSVL.

This clonotype was observed many times. The CDR3: CASSSDSGNQPQHF. The CDR3 DNA reads TGTGCCAGCAGCTCGGACAGTGGTAATCAGCCCCAGCATTTT. The chain carries TRBV7-9 and TRBJ1-5; D perhaps matches TRBD1 (6 bases). The germline V gene encodes CDR1 SEHNR and CDR2 FQNEAQ (reference sequence). CDR3 size: 14 residues. Trimming took off 4 bases at V and 4 bases at J, with 11 bases between the two ends.

This clonotype was detected many times. V usage is TRBV30 and J usage is TRBJ2-7; 10 bases line up with TRBD1. The CDR3 spans 12 residues. In germline, CDR1 is GTSNPN, CDR2 SVGIG (reference sequence). The ends lost 7 bases at V and 7 bases at J; junction bases unmatched: 7. The CDR3 DNA is TGTGCCTCGACAGGGGGCTTGGGGGAGCAGTACTTC. Protein sequence: CASTGGLGEQYF.

The chain uses TRBV28 and TRBJ1-5, with unresolved D. Germline V CDR1 and CDR2: MDHEN, SYDVKM. The length of the CDR3 is 13 residues. V gave up 2 bases and J gave up 9 bases, with 11 bases separating them. The CDR3 DNA follows: TGTGCCAGCAGTTTAATCCTCCAGATGCCCCAGCATTTT. It is translated as CASSLILQMPQHF.

This clonotype was seen many times. The chain recombines TRBV12-3 or TRBV12-4 with TRBJ2-2; D unclear. The CDR3 covers 14 residues. V was trimmed by 3 bases and J by 5 bases, leaving 10 bases between them. CDR3 DNA sequence: TGTGCCAGCAGTTTCACGATGAGGACCGGGGAGCTGTTTTTT. Amino acids: CASSFTMRTGELFF.

The chain carries TRBV2 and TRBJ1-2; D ambiguous. The CDR3 sequence is 13 residues long. Germline V gene lookup returns CDR1 SNHLY and CDR2 FYNNEI. Trimming removed 7 bases from V and 7 bases from J, with 16 bases in between. The CDR3 coding sequence is TGTGCCAGCAAGACTCAGGCGTCGGCTGGCTACACCTTC. Its protein is CASKTQASAGYTF.

The sample holds many counts of this clonotype. The V gene is TRBV12-3 or TRBV12-4, the J gene TRBJ1-5; possibly TRBD1 for D (6 bases). The CDR3 totals 13 residues. Trimming left V 6 bases short and J 5 bases short, with 11 bases between. CDR3 nucleotides: TGTGCCAGCAGGCGGGACACTGATCAGCCCCAGCATTTT. Protein product: CASRRDTDQPQHF.

A single count supports this clonotype. The CDR3 loop is CASSLTGARGETQYF. CDR3 in DNA: TGTGCCAGCAGCCTGACAGGGGCCCGAGGAGAGACCCAGTACTTC. The rearrangement links TRBV6-1 to TRBJ2-5; TRBD1 agrees at 8 bases. The CDR3 is made up of 15 amino acids. The V segment lost 6 bases and the J segment 4 bases; nucleotides outside the gene matches: 10. The V gene's germline CDR1 is MNHNS and CDR2 SASEGT.

The chain uses TRBV7-2 and TRBJ2-5; D is uncertain. CDR1 and CDR2 from the germline V gene are SGHTA and FQGNSA. CDR3 length: 12 residues. The V end was cut by 5 bases, the J end by 7 bases, with 11 bases between. CDR3: CASSPTRGTQYF. The CDR3 DNA sequence: TGTGCCAGCAGCCCCACGAGAGGGACCCAGTACTTC.

This clonotype was seen ten or more times. This sequence joins TRBV7-2 and TRBJ2-7, with D possibly matching TRBD2 (6 bases). Germline CDR1 reads SGHTA; CDR2 reads FQGNSA. V was clipped by 5 bases and J by 5 bases, with 13 bases between them. The CDR3 loop spans 13 amino acids. CDR3 coding DNA: TGTGCCAGCAGCCTCGGGACTCCCGACGAGCAGTACTTC. The encoded protein is CASSLGTPDEQYF.

This clonotype was observed at least ten times. Possible read error: a much larger clone is one base away. The chain uses TRBV2 and TRBJ1-3, with D hard to call. Germline V lookup: CDR1 SNHLY, CDR2 FYNNEI. There are 16 residues in the CDR3. The CDR3 nucleotides read TGTGCCAGCAGCCGGGAGGGAGCGAGCTCTGGAAGCACCATATATTTT. Its translation: CASSREGASSGSTIYF.

The sample holds many counts of this clonotype. The rearrangement joins TRBV28 to TRBJ2-7; TRBD1 matches 8 bases. This CDR3 has 13 amino acids. Trimming cost V 6 bases and J 6 bases; bases outside gene matches: 7. The germline V gene has CDR1 MDHEN and CDR2 SYDVKM. CDR3 in amino acids: CASSPTGVGEQYF. In DNA, the CDR3 is TGTGCCAGCAGCCCGACAGGGGTGGGCGAGCAGTACTTC.

This clonotype was recorded at least ten times. The J gene is TRBJ1-1, the V gene TRBV10-3, with 8 bases fitting TRBD1. The germline CDR1 and CDR2 sequences are ENHRY and SYGVKD. With V trimmed by 5 bases and J by 4 bases, 3 bases remained unmatched. This CDR3 comprises 13 residues. The CDR3 nucleotides are TGTGCCATCAGTATAGACAGGGGCACTGAAGCTTTCTTT. Translation: CAISIDRGTEAFF.

This clonotype was seen at least ten times. The chain combines TRBV2 with TRBJ1-5; no definite D call. CDR3 length: 12 amino acids. Germline CDR1 is SNHLY and CDR2 is FYNNEI. Trimming cost V 7 bases and J 4 bases, with 8 bases left between them. CDR3 sequence reads: CASNRVNQPQHF. DNA of the CDR3: TGTGCCAGCAATAGGGTGAATCAGCCCCAGCATTTT.

There are many counts of this clonotype. The chain recombines TRBV7-8 with TRBJ2-5, with D possibly being TRBD2 (5 bases). Germline-derived CDR1 and CDR2 are SGHVS and FQNEAQ. Deletions cut 5 bases from V and 4 bases from J, with 17 bases between. This CDR3 is 15 amino acids long. The CDR3 region is CASSPRRVGGETQYF. The CDR3 bases are TGTGCCAGCAGCCCACGGCGGGTAGGAGGAGAGACCCAGTACTTC.

The gene calls are TRBV27 and TRBJ1-5, with a weak D call TRBD1 (5 bases). The CDR3 length is 16 residues. V lost 5 bases and J 0 bases, leaving 14 bases between the germline ends. Germline V gives CDR1 MNHEY, CDR2 SMNVEV (reference sequence). Here the CDR3 DNA reads TGTGCCAGCAGTGGGTCAGGGTGGGGTAGCAATCAGCCCCAGCATTTT. The encoded protein is CASSGSGWGSNQPQHF.

About this clonotype: One junction end does not reproduce the germline sequence, and a read error may be involved. The chain couples TRBV29-1 to TRBJ2-7; D is uncertain. The J call could be wrong; TRBJ2-1 is a better fit for the DNA end. This CDR3 is built from 11 residues. Germline V lookup: CDR1 SQVTM, CDR2 ANQGSEA. DNA of the CDR3: TGCAGCGCTGAAGGAGCCTACGAGCAGTTCTTC. Protein product: CSAEGAYEQFF.

This clonotype was seen ten or more times. The chain couples TRBV30 to TRBJ1-2; 8 nucleotides align to TRBD1. The germline CDR1 and CDR2 sequences are GTSNPN and SVGIG (reference sequence). CDR3 length: 16 residues. V was pared by 0 bases and J by 7 bases, with 13 bases of the junction left unmatched. CDR3 sequence reads: CAWSVKGGRGLVGYTF. The CDR3 DNA is TGTGCCTGGAGTGTAAAAGGGGGCAGGGGGCTTGTTGGCTACACCTTC.

There are many counts of this clonotype. The rearrangement joins TRBV28 to TRBJ2-7; 9 bases match TRBD2. This CDR3 contains 13 residues. Germline V lookup: CDR1 MDHEN, CDR2 SYDVKM. V was pared by 7 bases and J by 4 bases, with 5 bases of the junction left unmatched. The CDR3 region has the DNA TGTGCCAGCACCCTTAGCGGGAGTTACGAGCAGTACTTC. It yields the protein CASTLSGSYEQYF.

Points on this clonotype: A read error is possible here, since a much larger clone lies one base away. The V call is TRBV7-2, the J call TRBJ2-4, with D perhaps given as TRBD1 or TRBD2 (6 bases each). Trimming removed 1 base at V and 7 bases at J, with 17 bases between. The CDR3 extends over 16 amino acids. Germline lookup yields CDR1 SGHTA and CDR2 FQGNSA. The CDR3 nucleotides read TGTGCCAGCAGCTTAGTTAGACACGGGGGCGGTAACATTCAGTACTTC. Encoded protein: CASSLVRHGGGNIQYF.

This clonotype was detected ten times or more. The V call is TRBV19, the J call TRBJ2-5, with 8 positions matching TRBD1. The CDR3 runs 18 residues. Per germline, CDR1 LNHDA and CDR2 SQIVND (reference sequence). The ends lost 4 bases at V and 0 bases at J; junction bases unmatched: 13. The CDR3 loop is CASSSGQGQLWDQETQYF. The CDR3 nucleotides read TGTGCCAGTAGTAGTGGACAGGGCCAGCTTTGGGACCAAGAGACCCAGTACTTC.

This chain connects TRBV6-5 to TRBJ2-7; a weak D match, TRBD2 (6 bases). The V and J ends lost 2 bases and 6 bases respectively, with 14 bases between them. Germline V lookup: CDR1 MNHEY, CDR2 SVGAGI. The CDR3 runs 14 residues. The CDR3 DNA is TGTGCCAGCAGTTACGGCGGGGCACCTTCCGAGCAGTACTTC. Its translation: CASSYGGAPSEQYF.

This clonotype was counted only a few times. The genes are TRBV20-1 and TRBJ2-5, with 7 bases that match TRBD2. V trimming: 0 bases; J trimming: 5 bases; junction bases outside the gene matches: 3. The CDR3 contains 13 residues. Germline V gene data show CDR1 as DFQATT and CDR2 as SNEGSKA (reference sequence). The CDR3 coding sequence is TGCAGTGCTAGAGAGGTGGGGGGGGAGACCCAGTACTTC. This encodes CSAREVGGETQYF.

In its sample, this clonotype was seen many times. The J gene is TRBJ2-4, the V gene TRBV28, with D possibly matching TRBD1 (6 bases). V gave up 6 bases and J gave up 0 bases, with 12 bases separating them. The CDR3 covers 15 residues. Germline lookup yields CDR1 MDHEN and CDR2 SYDVKM. This CDR3 reads CASRAGALAKNIQYF. In DNA form, the CDR3 reads TGTGCCAGCAGAGCAGGGGCCTTAGCCAAAAACATTCAGTACTTC.

The table lists this clonotype with many counts. This chain links TRBV7-8 with TRBJ2-5; TRBD2 agrees at 10 bases. This CDR3 contains 19 residues. CDR1 is SGHVS, CDR2 FQNEAQ, per germline. V lost 1 base, J lost 4 bases, and 15 bases stayed unmatched. The CDR3 loop is CASSLVRLAGVSAAETQYF. The CDR3 nucleotides are TGTGCCAGCAGCTTAGTTCGGCTAGCGGGAGTCTCGGCGGCAGAGACCCAGTACTTC. Complete variable domain (other parts from reference TRBV7-8 and TRBJ2-5): GAGVSQSPRYKVAKRGQDVALRCDPISGHVSLFWYQQALGQGPEFLTYFQNEAQLDKSGLPSDRFFAERPEGSVSTLKIQRTQQEDSAVYLCASSLVRLAGVSAAETQYFGPGTRLLVL.

This clonotype has a count of ten or more. The chain has TRBV6-1 and TRBJ1-1; no reliable D call. The CDR3 spans 13 residues. Trimming removed 11 bases from V and 1 base from J, with 14 bases in between. Germline-derived CDR1 and CDR2 are MNHNS and SASEGT. Here the CDR3 reads CAVRPVQNTEAFF. CDR3 bases: TGTGCCGTCCGCCCGGTTCAGAACACTGAAGCTTTCTTT.

This clonotype showed up many times. The chain carries TRBV20-1 and TRBJ2-7; 8 bases agree with TRBD2. The CDR3 runs to 16 residues. V shed 5 bases and J 2 bases; nucleotides not matched to a gene: 14. Germline V CDR1 and CDR2: DFQATT, SNEGSKA (reference sequence). The CDR3 nucleotides are TGCAGTGCTCGTATTCTGGCGGGAGGCCTTACCTACGAGCAGTACTTC. As protein: CSARILAGGLTYEQYF.

This clonotype was seen at least ten times. The V call is TRBV20-1, the J call TRBJ1-2, with D unclear. Deletions cut 0 bases from V and 4 bases from J, with 12 bases between. The germline gives CDR1 DFQATT, CDR2 SNEGSKA (reference sequence). CDR3 length: 14 amino acids. DNA of the CDR3: TGCAGTGCTAGAGATCCGCGGCAGGTCTATGGCTACACCTTC. This gives the protein CSARDPRQVYGYTF.

This clonotype has ten or more counts. V gene TRBV19 combines with J gene TRBJ2-2; D remains unclear. The CDR3 contains 15 residues. The V end lost 3 bases, the J end lost 6 bases, and 14 bases lay between the germline ends. Germline V gene sequence: CDR1 LNHDA, CDR2 SQIVND (reference sequence). CDR3 protein: CASSISHSSAGELFF. CDR3 coding DNA: TGTGCCAGTAGTATCAGTCACAGTTCGGCCGGGGAGCTGTTTTTT.

This clonotype was counted at least ten times. The chain links TRBV5-4 to TRBJ1-5, with 7 bases identical to TRBD1. CDR1 and CDR2 (germline): SGHNT, YYREEE (reference sequence). With V trimmed by 2 bases and J by 0 bases, 8 bases remained unmatched. The CDR3 extends over 17 amino acids. CDR3 DNA sequence: TGTGCCAGCAGCTTACTCTTAGGGACAGATAGCAATCAGCCCCAGCATTTT. It is translated as CASSLLLGTDSNQPQHF. Together with reference TRBV5-4 and TRBJ1-5, the CDR3 gives the full variable domain: ETGVTQSPTHLIKTRGQQVTLRCSSQSGHNTVSWYQQALGQGPQFIFQYYREEENGRGNFPPRFSGLQFPNYSSELNVNALELDDSALYLCASSLLLGTDSNQPQHFGDGTRLSIL.